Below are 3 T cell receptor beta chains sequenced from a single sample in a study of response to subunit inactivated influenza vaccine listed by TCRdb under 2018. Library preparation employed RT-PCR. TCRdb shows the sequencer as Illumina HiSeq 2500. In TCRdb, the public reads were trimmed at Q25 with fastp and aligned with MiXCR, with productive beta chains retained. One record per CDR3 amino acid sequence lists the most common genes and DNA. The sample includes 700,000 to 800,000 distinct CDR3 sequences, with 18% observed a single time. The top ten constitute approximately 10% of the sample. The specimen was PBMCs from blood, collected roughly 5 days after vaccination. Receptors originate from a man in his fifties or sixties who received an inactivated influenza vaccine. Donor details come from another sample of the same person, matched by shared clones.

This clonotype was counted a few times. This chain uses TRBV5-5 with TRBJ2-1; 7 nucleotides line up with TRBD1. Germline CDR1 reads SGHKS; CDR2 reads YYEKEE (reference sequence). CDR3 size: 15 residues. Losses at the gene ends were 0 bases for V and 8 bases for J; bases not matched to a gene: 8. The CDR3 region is CASSLGQGVYHEQFF. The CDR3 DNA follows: TGTGCCAGCAGCTTGGGTCAGGGGGTGTATCATGAGCAGTTCTTC.

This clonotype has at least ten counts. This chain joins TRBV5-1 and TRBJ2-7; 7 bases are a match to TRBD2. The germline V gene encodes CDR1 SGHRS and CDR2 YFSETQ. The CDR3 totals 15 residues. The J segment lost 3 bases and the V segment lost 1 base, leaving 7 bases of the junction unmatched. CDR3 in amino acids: CASSLWGGSGYEQYF. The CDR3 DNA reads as TGCGCCAGCAGCTTGTGGGGCGGGAGCGGCTACGAGCAGTACTTC.

The CDR3 sequence: CASSVGITSGTPSYNEQFF. The CDR3 DNA sequence: TGTGCCAGCAGCGTAGGAATAACTAGCGGGACCCCCTCCTACAATGAGCAGTTCTTC. The chain recombines TRBV9 with TRBJ2-1, with 10 nucleotides matching TRBD2. V lost 0 bases to trimming and J lost 0 bases; unmatched junction nucleotides: 9. The CDR3 is 19 amino acids. Germline V CDR1 and CDR2: SGDLS, YYNGEE.